This T cell receptor (beta chain) was obtained from a study of blood T cell repertoires in COVID-19. Study background: Specimens from acute and convalescent COVID-19 originated in the United States, Italy and Spain.

Authors' data handling: Amplification of reference gene primers was used by the study to estimate nucleated cell counts. Here immunoSEQ multiplex PCR was the method, and the copy in TCRdb shows in-frame clones only, minus some. V and J calls and clone size are copied from that table; D and trimming were computed from the DNA. Found here are a few hundred thousand clones, roughly 90% of them singletons; the top ten hold 0.95% to 1.5%. The sequence derives from a middle-aged man with acute or convalescent COVID-19. Input material: peripheral blood.

The DNA of the CDR3 is TGTGCCAGCAGTTACTCAAGGGGGCAGGGCAATCAGCCCCAGCATTTT. The encoded protein is CASSYSRGQGNQPQHF. The chain uses TRBV6-2 or TRBV6-3 and TRBJ1-5; 7 bases are a match to TRBD1. The CDR3 spans 16 residues. J was trimmed by 2 bases and V by 0 bases; bases with no gene match: 4. Germline lookup yields CDR1 MNHEY and CDR2 SVGEGT.